This TCR beta chain was captured by sequencing in a study of blood T cell repertoires in COVID-19. About the research overall: The United States, Italy and Spain provided the acute and convalescent COVID-19 samples. Nucleic acid was either cDNA or gDNA, and it came from T cells, B-cell-depleted T cells, or PBMCs.

As handled by the study authors: Reference gene primers were amplified, and this amplification served to estimate nucleated cell counts. Here immunoSEQ multiplex PCR was the method, and the copy in TCRdb shows in-frame clones only, minus some. V, J and clone size were drawn from that table, and D and trimming were deduced from the DNA. The sample consists of around 69,000 clones, 89% of them appearing once. The V end was cut by 0 bases, the J end by 0 bases, with 6 bases between. Germline lookup yields CDR1 SGHKS and CDR2 YYEKEE (reference sequence). This CDR3 comprises 15 residues. The sequence was collected from a woman aged 45-59 years with active COVID-19. The chain is built from TRBV5-5 and TRBJ2-2; D unclear. Sequencing was carried out using peripheral blood. The CDR3 sequence is CASSLVLANTGELFF. CDR3 nucleotide sequence: TGTGCCAGCAGCTTGGTACTTGCGAACACCGGGGAGCTGTTTTTT.